Below, 32 T cell receptor beta chains from the same sample are listed, as sequenced in a study of molecular identifiers for immune sequencing clone quantification. TCRdb processed the PCR reads anew with MiXCR; each CDR3 protein has one entry. Of approximately 40,000 distinct CDR3 sequences listed, 24% are singletons. Sequencing used naive CD8+ T cells from blood, with Jurkat cell RNA spiked in. Subset specified: FACS-sorted CD8+CD4-CCR7+CD45RA+ naive T cells. Receptor source: a human donor in good health. Some libraries in this study had Jurkat cell RNA spiked in.

A note on this clonotype: A much larger clone lies one base from this, so it may be a read error. The V gene is TRBV11-2, the J gene TRBJ2-7; D gene uncertain. The CDR3 loop spans 14 amino acids. Trimming pared 5 bases from V and 7 bases from J, leaving 18 bases between. The germline V gene has CDR1 SGHAT and CDR2 FQNNGV. DNA for the CDR3: TGTGCCAGCAGCCCGAGCGAAGTCCCTCAAGAGCAGTACTTC. Protein sequence: CASSPSEVPQEQYF.

This clonotype appeared many times. V is TRBV12-5 and J is TRBJ2-5, with D hard to call. The ends were cut back, 5 bases at V and 1 base at J, with 14 bases in the middle. There are 15 residues in the CDR3. The germline gives CDR1 LGHNT, CDR2 FRNRAP. This CDR3 is CASGPPWQAQETQYF. The CDR3 DNA follows: TGTGCTAGTGGTCCGCCTTGGCAAGCCCAAGAGACCCAGTACTTC.

This clonotype was observed a handful of times. The chain employs TRBV19 and TRBJ2-5; either TRBD1 or TRBD2 may fit D (5 bases each). V was cut by 6 bases and J by 5 bases, with 19 bases left in between. Germline V gene lookup returns CDR1 LNHDA and CDR2 SQIVND (reference sequence). The CDR3 consists of 15 residues. The CDR3 loop reads CASRVGTAAGETQYF. The CDR3 coding sequence is TGTGCCAGTAGGGTAGGGACCGCGGCAGGGGAGACCCAGTACTTC.

This clonotype appeared many times. V gene TRBV19 combines with J gene TRBJ1-1; D gene ambiguous. Germline V gives CDR1 LNHDA, CDR2 SQIVND (reference sequence). V was pared by 4 bases and J by 2 bases, with 5 bases between. This CDR3 has 12 residues. The CDR3 loop is CASSTPNTEAFF. CDR3 nucleotide sequence: TGTGCCAGTAGTACGCCAAACACTGAAGCTTTCTTT. Full variable domain (outside the CDR3, taken from reference TRBV19 and TRBJ1-1): DGGITQSPKYLFRKEGQNVTLSCEQNLNHDAMYWYRQDPGQGLRLIYYSQIVNDFQKGDIAEGYSVSREKKESFPLTVTSAQKNPTAFYLCASSTPNTEAFFGQGTRLTVV.

This clonotype has ten or more counts. The V and J genes are TRBV27 and TRBJ2-7; a possible D gene is TRBD2 (6 bases). Germline V gene sequence: CDR1 MNHEY, CDR2 SMNVEV (reference sequence). Trimming removed 3 bases from V and 1 base from J, with 10 bases in between. The CDR3 runs to 14 residues. CDR3 DNA: TGTGCCAGCAGTTTTGGTGCGGGGTCCTACGAGCAGTACTTC. Protein: CASSFGAGSYEQYF.

This clonotype came up many times. The chain couples TRBV6-4 to TRBJ2-2; D gene unclear. Per germline, CDR1 MRHNA and CDR2 SNTAGT. Deletions cut 3 bases from V and 0 bases from J, with 11 bases between. This CDR3 region has 16 residues. As DNA, the CDR3 is TGTGCCAGCAGTGAATTTACTGGCGCGAACACCGGGGAGCTGTTTTTT. Translated, it gives CASSEFTGANTGELFF.

This clonotype was recorded many times. The V gene is TRBV20-1, the J gene TRBJ2-7; TRBD1 aligns across 9 bases. This CDR3 region has 13 residues. J lost 4 bases, V lost 6 bases, and 7 bases had no gene match. Germline-derived CDR1 and CDR2 are DFQATT and SNEGSKA (reference sequence). CDR3 loop: CSARQGGEYEQYF. For the CDR3, the DNA is TGCAGTGCAAGACAGGGGGGCGAGTACGAGCAGTACTTC.

This clonotype showed up many times. The CDR3 DNA sequence: TGTGCCAGCAGCGACAGGGAGACCCAGTACTTC. This gives the protein CASSDRETQYF. This chain links TRBV7-6 with TRBJ2-5; tentative D call: TRBD1 (6 bases). This CDR3 region has 11 residues. V was shortened by 5 bases and J by 5 bases, with 6 bases between the two germline ends. Germline V gives CDR1 SGHVS, CDR2 FNYEAQ.

For this clonotype: Given a much more abundant clone one base away, this may be a read error. The V call is TRBV10-3, the J call TRBJ2-3; 8 nucleotides match TRBD1. Germline CDR1 reads ENHRY; CDR2 reads SYGVKD. The CDR3 length is 15 residues. The CDR3 nucleotides read TGTGCCATCAGTGAATGGGGGGATGGGACAGGTACGCAGTATTTT. As protein: CAISEWGDGTGTQYF.

This clonotype was observed a few times. Relative to the germline gene, one junction end is altered; a read error may explain this. The chain is built from TRBV7-6 and TRBJ2-5; 8 bases agree with TRBD2. The germline gives CDR1 SGHVS, CDR2 FNYEAQ. There are 15 residues in the CDR3. The CDR3 spells CASSLTLADREPQYF. CDR3 nucleotides: TGTGCCAGCAGCTTAACACTAGCGGACCGAGAGCCCCAGTACTTC.

This clonotype appeared once. The junction departs from the called germline gene at one end, perhaps through a read error. The chain recombines TRBV7-9 with TRBJ1-4; D is unresolved. The CDR3 has 16 residues. CDR1 SEHNR and CDR2 FQNEAQ come from the germline V gene (reference sequence). CDR3 DNA: TGTGCCAGCAGCCCTACCGGACCCCCCTCCCCTGAAACACTGTTTTTT. This sequence encodes CASSPTGPPSPETLFF.

CDR3 residues: CASSFADPAPLGNTEAFF. CDR3 nucleotide sequence: TGTGCCAGCAGCTTTGCCGATCCGGCACCTCTGGGGAACACTGAAGCTTTCTTT. The chain uses TRBV7-9 and TRBJ1-1, with unresolved D. The CDR3 consists of 18 residues. Trimming took 3 bases from V and 1 from J, leaving 21 bases between them. Germline CDR1 SEHNR, CDR2 FQNEAQ (reference sequence).

For this clonotype: Just one base apart from a much larger clone, this may be a read error. The chain recombines TRBV29-1 with TRBJ2-1; D ambiguous. CDR3 size: 13 residues. V was cut by 6 bases and J by 8 bases, with 17 bases left in between. CDR1 and CDR2 (germline): SQVTM, ANQGSEA. The CDR3 DNA sequence: TGCAGCGTACCGGTTGCAACGAACGATGAGCAGTTCTTC. Encoded protein: CSVPVATNDEQFF.

For this clonotype: A read error may explain this, as a much larger clone is one base away. The chain recombines TRBV4-3 with TRBJ1-1, with TRBD1 as a possible D gene (6 bases). The CDR3 has 13 residues. Germline V CDR1 and CDR2: LGHNA, YSLEER. The V gene lost 3 bases and the J gene lost 3 bases, with 8 bases spanning the gap. The CDR3 coding sequence is TGCGCCAGCAGCCAGGACAGAGACACTGAAGCTTTCTTT. Amino acid sequence: CASSQDRDTEAFF.

This clonotype was counted many times. The V call is TRBV19, the J call TRBJ1-5; D might be TRBD1 (5 bases). Deletions cut 3 bases from V and 0 bases from J, with 12 bases between. The CDR3 is 16 residues long. CDR1 is LNHDA, CDR2 SQIVND, per germline (reference sequence). CDR3: CASSIWAGNSNQPQHF. In DNA, the CDR3 is TGTGCCAGTAGTATCTGGGCAGGGAATAGCAATCAGCCCCAGCATTTT.

This clonotype was picked up many times. The V gene is TRBV7-2, the J gene TRBJ1-2; a weak D match, TRBD1 (6 bases). The CDR3 runs to 17 residues. Germline V gene data show CDR1 as SGHTA and CDR2 as FQGNSA. Trimming stripped 5 bases from V and 4 bases from J, with 23 bases between. CDR3 sequence (DNA): TGTGCCAGCAGCGCGCGACAGGAAGGGCTTGGAGTCTATGGCTACACCTTC. Translating gives CASSARQEGLGVYGYTF.

The chain has TRBV14 and TRBJ2-1, with 8 positions matching TRBD1. V lost 6 bases and J lost 4; bases outside the gene matches: 5. The CDR3 totals 14 residues. The germline V gene has CDR1 SGHDN and CDR2 FVKESK. The CDR3 DNA follows: TGTGCCAGCAGTGAAGGGACAGGATACAATGAGCAGTTCTTC. Translation: CASSEGTGYNEQFF.

This clonotype was found a few times. A clone one base away is much larger, so this may be a read error. The CDR3, as DNA: TGTGCCAGCAGTATCACGGGCGGAGGCACAGATACGCAGTATTTT. Its translation: CASSITGGGTDTQYF. This chain connects TRBV6-2 or TRBV6-3 to TRBJ2-3, with D hard to call. Germline values: CDR1 MNHEY, CDR2 SVGEGT. V lost 5 bases, J lost 1 base, and 13 bases lay in between. The CDR3 sequence is 15 residues long.

This clonotype was observed many times. DNA of the CDR3: TGCAGCGTTGTTCGGACGGGTGAGCAGTACTTC. Translating it yields CSVVRTGEQYF. The chain employs TRBV29-1 and TRBJ2-7; no firm D call. This CDR3 spans 11 amino acids. The germline V gene encodes CDR1 SQVTM and CDR2 ANQGSEA. V lost 4 bases and J 7 bases, leaving 11 bases between the germline ends.

J is TRBJ2-3 and V is TRBV4-3, with 7 bases matching TRBD1. The CDR3 consists of 18 residues. The junction had 17 bases not matched to a gene; V was cut back by 0 bases and J by 8 bases. CDR1 LGHNA and CDR2 YSLEER come from the germline V gene. CDR3 nucleotide sequence: TGCGCCAGCAGCCAAGATAGTCCCCGGGACAGAATCTCAGGTACGCAGTATTTT. Translated: CASSQDSPRDRISGTQYF.

About this clonotype itself: This clone may be a read error of a much larger clone one base away. This CDR3 fails to terminate in the conserved phenylalanine or tryptophan, so it likely reflects a read error. This chain connects TRBV4-3 to TRBJ2-3, with D perhaps TRBD2 (6 bases). The V gene lost 0 bases and the J gene lost 1 base, with 11 bases spanning the gap. Looked up from germline, CDR1 is LGHNA and CDR2 is YSLEER. This CDR3 is built from 16 residues. CDR3 loop: CASSQELTSRTDTQYL. Here the CDR3 DNA reads TGCGCCAGCAGCCAAGAGCTAACTAGCCGCACAGATACGCAGTATCTT.

The chain couples TRBV9 to TRBJ2-7, with 8 bases identical to TRBD1. V gave up 3 bases and J gave up 4 bases; unmatched junction bases: 9. The CDR3 runs 15 residues. CDR1 is SGDLS and CDR2 is YYNGEE in the germline V gene. The CDR3 sequence: CASSARQGSGYEQYF. The CDR3 nucleotides are TGTGCCAGCAGCGCCCGACAGGGGTCCGGGTACGAGCAGTACTTC.

This clonotype was observed at least ten times. This chain joins TRBV27 and TRBJ2-3; D gene ambiguous. V was clipped by 4 bases and J by 4 bases, with 9 bases between them. In germline, CDR1 is MNHEY, CDR2 SMNVEV (reference sequence). The CDR3 extends over 13 amino acids. CDR3 sequence reads: CASSSRGPDTQYF. In nucleotides, the CDR3 is TGTGCCAGCAGTTCCCGCGGCCCAGATACGCAGTATTTT.

In regard to this clonotype: It may be a read error: a sequence one base away is much more abundant. The chain links TRBV7-9 to TRBJ1-1, with 7 bases identical to TRBD1. Unmatched junction bases numbered 6, after V lost 4 bases and J lost 1 base. Germline lookup yields CDR1 SEHNR and CDR2 FQNEAQ (reference sequence). CDR3 length: 15 residues. CDR3 bases: TGTGCCAGCAGCTCATTAACAGGGGCGAACACTGAAGCTTTCTTT. It encodes CASSSLTGANTEAFF.

This rearrangement joins TRBV14 to TRBJ2-2, with 7 bases aligning to TRBD1. The CDR3 runs 18 residues. The germline CDR1 and CDR2 sequences are SGHDN and FVKESK. Unmatched junction bases numbered 12, after V lost 0 bases and J lost 5 bases. Written as DNA, the CDR3 is TGTGCCAGCAGCCAAGAGCGTAGGGGGCGCGTCTGGACCGGGGAGCTGTTTTTT. Its protein is CASSQERRGRVWTGELFF.

In this sample, this clonotype turned up many times. The rearrangement joins TRBV10-2 to TRBJ2-7; tentatively, D is TRBD1 or TRBD2 (5 bases each). Germline CDR1 is WSHSY and CDR2 is SAAADI. The V and J ends lost 4 bases and 0 bases respectively, with 7 bases between them. The CDR3 spans 13 residues. CDR3 nucleotide sequence: TGCGCCAGCAGTGCCGGGGCCTCCTACGAGCAGTACTTC. It encodes CASSAGASYEQYF.

This clonotype was counted at least ten times. This rearrangement joins TRBV6-6 to TRBJ1-5, with D perhaps matching TRBD1 (6 bases). The CDR3 length is 14 residues. Trimming pared 6 bases from V and 8 bases from J, leaving 17 bases between. Germline V gene lookup returns CDR1 MNHNY and CDR2 SVGAGI (reference sequence). The DNA of the CDR3 is TGTGCCAGCAGCCCGGTGGGGGGCTTCGAGCCCCAGCATTTT. This codes for CASSPVGGFEPQHF.

CDR3 sequence (DNA): TGTGCCAGCAGCGCCCGACTAGTTGACACAGATACGCAGTATTTT. Translation gives CASSARLVDTDTQYF. The chain combines TRBV9 with TRBJ2-3; possible D gene TRBD2, 6 bases. Trimming left V 3 bases short and J 2 bases short, with 13 bases between. CDR3 length equals 15 residues. Germline CDR1 SGDLS, CDR2 YYNGEE.

The table lists this clonotype with many counts. J is TRBJ2-7 and V is TRBV7-9, with 9 bases aligning to TRBD1. The CDR3 length is 15 residues. V lost 5 bases to trimming and J lost 2 bases; unmatched junction nucleotides: 7. Germline CDR1 reads SEHNR; CDR2 reads FQNEAQ (reference sequence). The CDR3 region is CASSDSRDRAYEQYF. The DNA of the CDR3 is TGTGCCAGCAGCGACTCCCGGGACAGGGCCTACGAGCAGTACTTC.

In its sample, this clonotype was seen many times. The V and J genes are TRBV29-1 and TRBJ2-5; 11 nucleotides agree with TRBD2. Germline trimming cut 6 bases from V and 5 bases from J; bases unmatched to any gene: 11. This CDR3 has 15 amino acids. In germline, CDR1 is SQVTM, CDR2 ANQGSEA. DNA for the CDR3: TGCAGCGTGGGGACTAGCGGAAATGGGGTTGAGACCCAGTACTTC. As protein: CSVGTSGNGVETQYF. Drawing the rest from reference TRBV29-1 and TRBJ2-5, the complete variable domain is SAVISQKPSRDICQRGTSLTIQCQVDSQVTMMFWYRQQPGQSLTLIATANQGSEATYESGFVIDKFPISRPNLTFSTLTVSNMSPEDSSIYLCSVGTSGNGVETQYFGPGTRLLVL.

Many counts were recorded for this clonotype. V gene TRBV20-1 combines with J gene TRBJ2-5; 9 bases match TRBD2. The V segment lost 1 base and the J segment 7 bases; nucleotides outside the gene matches: 10. CDR1 is DFQATT, CDR2 SNEGSKA, per germline (reference sequence). The CDR3 covers 15 residues. The CDR3 bases are TGCAGTGCTAGAGTAGCGGGAGTTGTTTATAGGACCCAGTACTTC. It yields the protein CSARVAGVVYRTQYF.

In this sample, this clonotype turned up many times. The V call is TRBV7-6, the J call TRBJ2-7, with TRBD2 matching 11 bases. Germline CDR1 SGHVS, CDR2 FNYEAQ. The V segment lost 2 bases and the J segment 7 bases; nucleotides outside the gene matches: 13. This CDR3 has 17 residues. CDR3 region: CASSLNPSALAGVEQYF. In nucleotides, the CDR3 is TGTGCCAGCAGCTTAAATCCGAGCGCACTAGCGGGAGTGGAGCAGTACTTC.